This section outlines one TCR beta chain sequence together with its context. These data originate in a study of T cell changes during pregnancy in multiple sclerosis. TCRdb keeps only in-frame clones here, not all; method: immunoSEQ multiplex PCR. The data show roughly 100,000 clones, around 94% seen once. This CDR3 has 13 residues. V gave up 6 bases and J gave up 4 bases, with 12 bases separating them. Per germline, CDR1 SSHAT and CDR2 FNYEAQ (reference sequence). The sequence was collected from a female donor with multiple sclerosis, enrolled in a pregnancy study. This specimen was peripheral blood, taken after pregnancy. This chain uses TRBV7-7 with TRBJ2-5; tentative D call: TRBD2 (6 bases). DNA for the CDR3: TGTGCCAGCAGGCCGACCGGGGGAGAGACCCAGTACTTC. Translated: CASRPTGGETQYF. The whole variable domain, filled in from reference TRBV7-7 and TRBJ2-5, reads GAGVSQSPRYKVTKRGQDVTLRCDPISSHATLYWYQQALGQGPEFLTYFNYEAQPDKSGLPSDRFSAERPEGSISTLTIQRTEQRDSAMYRCASRPTGGETQYFGPGTRLLVL.